This is a list of T cell receptor beta chains from one sample in a study of neurological immune-mediated disorders. TCRdb reprocessed the 5' RACE reads with MiXCR, giving one entry per CDR3 protein. The sample consists of around 23,000 distinct CDR3 sequences, around an eighth of them appearing once. Sequenced material: PBMCs. Receptors originate from a woman aged 40 to 50 with HTLV-1-associated myelopathy (HAM/TSP). Both conserved end residues are part of each CDR3. The D gene is left open where the match is weak. Not every row has a clone size; where given, it reads once, few, many or a size class.

clone_size: many; j_call: TRBJ2-5; d_call: TRBD1; v_call: TRBV7-3; cdr3_nt: TGTGCCAGCAGCTCCGGACAGGGAAGGGAGACCCAGTACTTC; cdr3_aa: CASSSGQGRETQYF
clone_size: many; j_call: TRBJ2-3; d_call: TRBD2; v_call: TRBV5-1; cdr3_nt: TGCGCCAGCAGCTTAGCGGGGGGGAGCACAGATACGCAGTATTTT; cdr3_aa: CASSLAGGSTDTQYF
clone_size: .; j_call: TRBJ1-2; d_call: .; v_call: TRBV7-8; cdr3_nt: TGTGCCAGCAGCTTAGAGACGGAGAACTATGGCTACACCTTC; cdr3_aa: CASSLETENYGYTF
clone_size: many; j_call: TRBJ1-2; d_call: .; v_call: TRBV20-1; cdr3_nt: TGCAGTGCTACGGTCTATGGCTACACCTTC; cdr3_aa: CSATVYGYTF
clone_size: medium-sized; j_call: TRBJ2-7; d_call: TRBD1; v_call: TRBV5-1; cdr3_nt: TGCGCCAGCAGCGCCGAGACAGGGATCCACGAGCAGTACTTC; cdr3_aa: CASSAETGIHEQYF
clone_size: few; j_call: TRBJ2-7; d_call: TRBD2; v_call: TRBV20-1; cdr3_nt: TGCAGTTCTAGTGATGCCGCCTCGGGGGGCTACGAGCAGTACTTC; cdr3_aa: CSSSDAASGGYEQYF
clone_size: many; j_call: TRBJ2-2; d_call: .; v_call: TRBV5-1; cdr3_nt: TGCGCCAGCAGCCCAAGACAGGAACTTGCTGGGGAGCTGTTTTTT; cdr3_aa: CASSPRQELAGELFF
clone_size: once; j_call: TRBJ2-1; d_call: .; v_call: TRBV20-1; cdr3_nt: TGCAGTGCTTGTCTAGCGAGGGCCTCCTACAATGAGCAGTTCTTC; cdr3_aa: CSACLARASYNEQFF
clone_size: many; j_call: TRBJ1-6; d_call: .; v_call: TRBV5-1; cdr3_nt: TGCGCCAGCAGCTTGGACTATAATTCACCCCTCCACTTT; cdr3_aa: CASSLDYNSPLHF
clone_size: many; j_call: TRBJ2-5; d_call: TRBD2; v_call: TRBV5-1; cdr3_nt: TGCGCCAGCAGCTTTGGACTAGCGGGGTTACAAGAGACCCAGTACTTC; cdr3_aa: CASSFGLAGLQETQYF
clone_size: medium-sized; j_call: TRBJ2-1; d_call: TRBD2; v_call: TRBV5-1; cdr3_nt: TGCGCCAGCAGCATAGCTAGCGGGAGAAACAATGAGCAGTTCTTC; cdr3_aa: CASSIASGRNNEQFF
clone_size: many; j_call: TRBJ2-7; d_call: .; v_call: TRBV20-1; cdr3_nt: TGCAGTGCTAGGTCGGACGGCTCCTACGAGCAGTACTTC; cdr3_aa: CSARSDGSYEQYF
clone_size: many; j_call: TRBJ1-6; d_call: .; v_call: TRBV7-2; cdr3_nt: TGTGCCAGCACCTCGGACATTAACTATAATTCACCCCTCCACTTT; cdr3_aa: CASTSDINYNSPLHF
clone_size: many; j_call: TRBJ2-7; d_call: TRBD2; v_call: TRBV4-3; cdr3_nt: TGCGCCAGCAGCCAAGATCTTGGCGGGAGTAGCGGCGAGCAGTACTTC; cdr3_aa: CASSQDLGGSSGEQYF
clone_size: many; j_call: TRBJ1-6; d_call: .; v_call: TRBV29-1; cdr3_nt: TGCAGCGCCAAGGGTAGCTCCTATAATTCACCCCTCCACTTT; cdr3_aa: CSAKGSSYNSPLHF
clone_size: many; j_call: TRBJ2-4; d_call: TRBD2; v_call: TRBV7-9; cdr3_nt: TGTGCCAGCAGACCCCCGGGACTAGCAAACATTCAGTACTTC; cdr3_aa: CASRPPGLANIQYF
clone_size: .; j_call: TRBJ2-3; d_call: TRBD2; v_call: TRBV11-3; cdr3_nt: TGTGCCAGCACACGGCGGGGGGGGGACGATACGCAGTATTTT; cdr3_aa: CASTRRGGDDTQYF
clone_size: few; j_call: TRBJ1-1; d_call: .; v_call: TRBV5-6; cdr3_nt: TGTGCCAGCAGCCGAAGGGGGGGCGCAACTGAAGCTTTCTTT; cdr3_aa: CASSRRGGATEAFF
clone_size: many; j_call: TRBJ2-1; d_call: TRBD2; v_call: TRBV12-3/TRBV12-4; cdr3_nt: TGTGCCAGCAGTTTAGTTGGGACTAGCGGGGCGGATGAGCAGTTCTTC; cdr3_aa: CASSLVGTSGADEQFF
clone_size: many; j_call: TRBJ1-3; d_call: .; v_call: TRBV10-3; cdr3_nt: TGTGCCATCAGAGGGATAATCGGTTCTGGAAACACCATATATTTT; cdr3_aa: CAIRGIIGSGNTIYF
clone_size: many; j_call: TRBJ2-7; d_call: TRBD2; v_call: TRBV2; cdr3_nt: TGTGCCAGCAGAACCGGGACTAGCGGGGGGCCGAGGAGCTACGAGCAGTACTTC; cdr3_aa: CASRTGTSGGPRSYEQYF
clone_size: many; j_call: TRBJ1-6; d_call: .; v_call: TRBV10-3; cdr3_nt: TGTGCCATCAGTGAAGTACATGGACAGACTTATAATTCACCCCTCCACTTT; cdr3_aa: CAISEVHGQTYNSPLHF
clone_size: many; j_call: TRBJ1-5; d_call: .; v_call: TRBV28; cdr3_nt: TGTGCCAGCAGTTTAGGGCAAGGGTACCGTCAGCCCCAGCATTTT; cdr3_aa: CASSLGQGYRQPQHF
clone_size: medium-sized; j_call: TRBJ2-3; d_call: TRBD2; v_call: TRBV5-4; cdr3_nt: TGTGCCAGCAGCTCACTAGCGTCAAGCACAGATACGCAGTATTTT; cdr3_aa: CASSSLASSTDTQYF
clone_size: many; j_call: TRBJ2-5; d_call: TRBD1; v_call: TRBV6-1; cdr3_nt: TGTGCCAGCAGTGAAGGGGATTCGGGGACAGGAACCCAAGAGACCCAGTACTTC; cdr3_aa: CASSEGDSGTGTQETQYF
clone_size: .; j_call: TRBJ1-1; d_call: .; v_call: TRBV20-1; cdr3_nt: TGCAGTGCCGGAATGAACACTGAAGCTTTCTTT; cdr3_aa: CSAGMNTEAFF